The clone carrying this TCR beta chain showed up many times. The data are from a study of molecular identifiers for immune sequencing clone quantification. Generation of bulk TCR libraries relied on previously described methods and listed TCR primers. Via MiXCR, TCRdb re-called the PCR reads, giving one row per CDR3 protein. The data hold some 650,000 distinct CDR3 sequences, with less than 20% observed a single time. The clonotype comes from a human donor in good health. Some libraries in this study had Jurkat cell RNA spiked in. Sample: naive CD8+ T cells from blood, with Jurkat cell RNA spiked in. Sample subset: FACS-sorted CD8+CD4-CCR7+CD45RA+ naive T cells.

The CDR3 loop reads CASSLGLAGDTQYF. The CDR3 DNA reads TGTGCCAGCAGTCTGGGACTAGCGGGAGATACGCAGTATTTT. The rearrangement joins TRBV6-6 to TRBJ2-3; TRBD2 agrees at 12 bases. Germline V lookup: CDR1 MNHNY, CDR2 SVGAGI (reference sequence). With V trimmed by 5 bases and J by 5 bases, 2 bases remained unmatched. The CDR3 has 14 residues.